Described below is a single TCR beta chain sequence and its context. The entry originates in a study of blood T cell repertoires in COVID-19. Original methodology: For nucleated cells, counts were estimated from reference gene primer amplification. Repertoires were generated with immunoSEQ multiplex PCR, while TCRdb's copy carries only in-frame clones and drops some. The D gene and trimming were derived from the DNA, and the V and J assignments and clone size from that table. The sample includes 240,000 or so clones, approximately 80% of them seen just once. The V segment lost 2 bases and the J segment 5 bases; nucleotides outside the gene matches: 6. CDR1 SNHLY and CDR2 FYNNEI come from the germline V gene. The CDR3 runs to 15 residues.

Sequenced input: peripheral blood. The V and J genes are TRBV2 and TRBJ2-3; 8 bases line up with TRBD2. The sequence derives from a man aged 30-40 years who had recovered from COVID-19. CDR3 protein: CASSESERGGDTQYF. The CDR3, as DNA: TGTGCCAGCAGTGAATCAGAACGGGGGGGAGATACGCAGTATTTT.